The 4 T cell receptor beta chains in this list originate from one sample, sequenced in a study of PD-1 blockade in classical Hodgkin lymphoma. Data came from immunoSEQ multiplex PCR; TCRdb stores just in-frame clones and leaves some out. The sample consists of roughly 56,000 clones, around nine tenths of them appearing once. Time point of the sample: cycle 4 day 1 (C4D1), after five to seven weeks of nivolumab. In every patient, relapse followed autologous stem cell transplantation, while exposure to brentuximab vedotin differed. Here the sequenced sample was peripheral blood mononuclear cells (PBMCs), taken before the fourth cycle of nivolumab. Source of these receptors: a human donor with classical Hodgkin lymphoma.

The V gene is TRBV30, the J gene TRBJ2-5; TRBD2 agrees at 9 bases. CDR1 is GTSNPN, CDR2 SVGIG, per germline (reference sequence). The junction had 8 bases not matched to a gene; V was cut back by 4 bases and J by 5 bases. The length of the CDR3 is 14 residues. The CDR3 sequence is CAWTARGGMETQYF. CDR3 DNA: TGTGCCTGGACGGCGCGGGGGGGCATGGAGACCCAGTACTTC.

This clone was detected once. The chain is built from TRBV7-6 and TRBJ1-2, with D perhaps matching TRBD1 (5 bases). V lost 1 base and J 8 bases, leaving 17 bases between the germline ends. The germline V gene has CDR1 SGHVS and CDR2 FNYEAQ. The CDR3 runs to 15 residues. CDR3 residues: CASSLGVGGIEGYTF. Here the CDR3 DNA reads TGTGCCAGCAGCTTAGGAGTGGGGGGGATCGAGGGCTACACCTTC.

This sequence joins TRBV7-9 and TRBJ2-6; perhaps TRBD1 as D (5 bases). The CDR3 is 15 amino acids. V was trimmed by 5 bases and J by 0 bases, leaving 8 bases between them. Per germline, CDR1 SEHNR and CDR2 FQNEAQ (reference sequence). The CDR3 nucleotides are TGTGCCAGCAGCCGACAGACCTCTGGGGCCAACGTCCTGACTTTC. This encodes CASSRQTSGANVLTF.

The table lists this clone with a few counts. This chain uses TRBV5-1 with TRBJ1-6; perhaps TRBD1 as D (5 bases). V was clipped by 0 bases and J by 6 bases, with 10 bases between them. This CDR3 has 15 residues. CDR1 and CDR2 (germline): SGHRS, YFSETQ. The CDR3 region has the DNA TGCGCCAGCAGCTTGGGCCCAGGGCTTAATTCACCCCTCCACTTT. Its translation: CASSLGPGLNSPLHF.